This T cell receptor (beta chain) was captured in a study of T cells in Graves' hyperthyroidism and ophthalmopathy. The TCR beta CDR3 regions underwent amplification using RNA transcripts as the source. An initial round of RT-PCR targeting the TCR CDR3 relied on the HTBI primer set. TCRdb redid the calling of the multiplex PCR reads with MiXCR, one entry per CDR3 protein. The table has around 610,000 distinct CDR3 sequences, around 15% seen once. The germline CDR1 and CDR2 sequences are MGHRA and YSYEKL. This CDR3 has 18 amino acids. Trimming cost V 0 bases and J 2 bases; bases outside gene matches: 6.

The sequenced sample consisted of blood. The TCR comes from a woman aged 35 to 49 with Graves' ophthalmopathy. The chain recombines TRBV4-1 with TRBJ1-4; 10 bases line up with TRBD1. CDR3 sequence (DNA): TGCGCCAGCAGCCAAGATGGGACAGGGGTAGCGACTAATGAAAAACTGTTTTTT. Translation: CASSQDGTGVATNEKLFF.